This T cell receptor beta chain was recovered during a study of tissue T cells after allogeneic stem cell transplantation. Broader study findings: Anatomically similar tissues had similar TCR repertoires within each patient. Tissue-detected TCR repertoire was only partly captured by blood and spleen T cells. Few T cell clones were shared across patients, but motif clusters showed tissue-specific shared signatures.

TCRdb keeps only in-frame clones here, not all; method: immunoSEQ multiplex PCR. The sample shows fewer than 3,500 clones, about 41% of them seen only once. Noted time point: mouse harvest day 14 after allogeneic transplant. The graft held 10^6 splenic CD5+ T cells and 10^7 T-cell-depleted bone marrow cells. Tissues came from B6→BALB/c major-mismatch GVHD mice at day 7 or 14. A remark on this clone: Its antigen remains unidentified. The germline and genes are mouse ones.

Sequencing was performed on lymph node tissue. The receptor comes from a female BALB/c mouse given C57BL/6 T cells with graft-versus-host disease after an allogeneic hematopoietic cell transplant.

CDR3 bases read: TGTGCCAGCAGCGGCAGGGAGGGACACAACCAGGCTCCGCTT. It is translated as CASSGREGHNQAPL. The CDR3, in full, reads CASSGREGHNQAPLF. The gene calls are TRBV3 and TRBJ1-5, with D possibly TRBD1 on 5 matching bases. Sequencing ends 1 residue short of the CDR3 end; the germline J gene provides the rest. Germline-derived CDR1 and CDR2 are SNHLY and FYNGKV (reference sequence). This CDR3 spans 15 amino acids. Trimming took off 5 bases at V and 2 bases at J, with 13 bases between the two ends.